These 26 T cell receptor beta chains originate from one sample sequenced in a study of yellow fever vaccine responses in identical twins. Each CDR3 protein is one row after TCRdb ran MiXCR on the RT-PCR reads. The top ten clones hold around 1.9% of a sample with around 5,000 distinct CDR3 sequences, approximately 85% of them seen once. This specimen consisted of T cells from blood (PBMCs), unsorted or a sorted subset (not recorded which), obtained before or after yellow fever vaccination (not recorded which). The receptors originated from a woman aged 18-29 years who received the yellow fever vaccine.

In the case of this clonotype: The limits of the CDR3 on the DNA are not certain, so only TCRdb's listed CDR3 is given. This chain uses TRBV23-1 with TRBJ2-2; the table's D call, TRBD1, was not checked against the DNA. TRBV23-1 has ORF status, its function being uncertain. The CDR3 adds up to 15 amino acids, both ends counted. The CDR3 sequence: CASSQPSGAPGSCFF.

This chain connects TRBV18 to TRBJ1-2; the D gene is possibly TRBD1 (5 bases). Trimming removed 3 bases from V and 7 bases from J, with 12 bases in between. The CDR3 runs to 13 residues. Germline CDR1 reads KGHSH; CDR2 reads LQKENI. CDR3 DNA sequence: TGTGCCAGCTCACCGAAAGGGGAAACTGGCTACACCTTC. Its translation is CASSPKGETGYTF.

This chain links TRBV18 with TRBJ1-5, with TRBD1 matching 7 bases. The CDR3 runs to 14 residues. Looked up from germline, CDR1 is KGHSH and CDR2 is LQKENI. V shed 4 bases and J 5 bases; nucleotides not matched to a gene: 5. The CDR3 region is CASSRQTGDQPQHF. CDR3 sequence (DNA): TGTGCCAGCTCACGTCAAACAGGGGATCAGCCCCAGCATTTT. Complete variable domain (other parts from reference TRBV18 and TRBJ1-5): NAGVMQNPRHLVRRRGQEARLRCSPMKGHSHVYWYRQLPEEGLKFMVYLQKENIIDESGMPKERFSAEFPKEGPSILRIQQVVRGDSAAYFCASSRQTGDQPQHFGDGTRLSIL.

The CDR3 sequence: CSARDGSGEFAFF. The CDR3 DNA is TGCAGTGCTAGAGATGGAAGTGGGGAGTTCGCTTTCTTT. This chain joins TRBV20-1 and TRBJ1-1; D remains unclear. The CDR3 runs 13 residues. V was clipped by 0 bases and J by 11 bases, with 16 bases between them. CDR1 is DFQATT, CDR2 SNEGSKA, per germline (reference sequence).

The V gene is TRBV23-1, the J gene TRBJ2-1, with a possible D match to TRBD2 (6 bases). Being an ORF, TRBV23-1 has a function that is uncertain. CDR3 length: 19 residues. V was cut by 0 bases and J by 5 bases, with 23 bases left in between. The CDR3 DNA follows: TGCGCCAGCAGTCAATCGGAGAAAGTGGCTAGCGAACGCCACAATGAGCAGTTCTTC. Its protein product is CASSQSEKVASERHNEQFF.

This clonotype was counted between two and nine times. The chain employs TRBV11-1 and TRBJ1-4; 8 bases agree with TRBD1. This CDR3 is 15 amino acids long. Germline CDR1 and CDR2: SGHAT and FQDESV (reference sequence). With V trimmed by 5 bases and J by 7 bases, 9 bases remained unmatched. The CDR3 loop reads CASSPSGGSVEKLFF. CDR3 in DNA: TGTGCCAGCAGCCCCTCAGGGGGCTCGGTTGAAAAACTGTTTTTT.

The genes are TRBV5-1 and TRBJ2-4; D is unresolved. The CDR3 sequence is 14 residues long. Germline CDR1 is SGHRS and CDR2 is YFSETQ. V was shortened by 2 bases and J by 5 bases, with 11 bases between the two germline ends. The CDR3 here is CASSFEGPQNIQYF. The CDR3 DNA sequence: TGCGCCAGCAGCTTTGAAGGGCCCCAAAACATTCAGTACTTC.

V and J are TRBV5-1 and TRBJ2-3, with D maybe TRBD2 (6 bases). The CDR3 spans 16 residues. V was pared by 0 bases and J by 1 base, with 12 bases between. In germline, CDR1 is SGHRS, CDR2 YFSETQ. Written as DNA, the CDR3 is TGCGCCAGCAGCTTGGATCCAGCGGGCCGCACAGATACGCAGTATTTT. It encodes CASSLDPAGRTDTQYF.

The chain has TRBV29-1 and TRBJ2-5, with D perhaps matching TRBD1 or TRBD2 (5 bases each). The CDR3 has 12 amino acids. In germline, CDR1 is SQVTM, CDR2 ANQGSEA. Here the CDR3 reads CSIRDGQETQYF. In DNA form, the CDR3 reads TGCAGTATCAGGGACGGTCAAGAGACCCAGTACTTC.

This clonotype appeared once. The chain uses TRBV27 and TRBJ1-5, with TRBD1 as a possible D gene (6 bases). This CDR3 region has 15 residues. Deletions cut 0 bases from V and 1 base from J, with 7 bases between. Germline CDR1 and CDR2: MNHEY and SMNVEV (reference sequence). This CDR3 is CASSLSGGSNQPQHF. CDR3 DNA: TGTGCCAGCAGTTTATCCGGGGGCAGCAATCAGCCCCAGCATTTT.

This clonotype was seen a handful of times. This sequence joins TRBV6-2 or TRBV6-3 and TRBJ2-5; a possible D gene is TRBD2 (5 bases). Germline V gives CDR1 MNHEY, CDR2 SVGEGT. CDR3 length equals 15 residues. V was clipped by 7 bases and J by 1 base, with 16 bases between them. This CDR3 reads CASKRSGGFQETQYF. The CDR3, as DNA: TGTGCCAGCAAAAGAAGCGGAGGATTCCAAGAGACCCAGTACTTC.

V and J are TRBV5-1 and TRBJ2-3; no reliable D call. The CDR3 consists of 14 residues. The V and J ends lost 0 bases and 3 bases respectively, with 8 bases between them. Germline V gene lookup returns CDR1 SGHRS and CDR2 YFSETQ. CDR3 DNA sequence: TGCGCCAGCAGCTTGGGGGTACTTACAGATACGCAGTATTTT. Amino acid sequence: CASSLGVLTDTQYF.

The chain recombines TRBV7-2 with TRBJ2-7, with a tentative D call TRBD2 (7 bases). Germline V gene lookup returns CDR1 SGHTA and CDR2 FQGNSA. The CDR3 runs to 16 residues. Trimming removed 1 base at V and 1 base at J, with 14 bases between. The CDR3 loop reads CASSLGPGGASYEQYF. The CDR3 DNA reads as TGTGCCAGCAGCTTAGGGCCGGGGGGCGCGTCCTACGAGCAGTACTTC.

This clonotype is a singleton in its sample. The genes are TRBV10-1 and TRBJ2-1; D ambiguous. V lost 5 bases to trimming and J lost 2 bases, with 19 bases between them. CDR1 is WNHNN and CDR2 is SYGVQD in the germline V gene (reference sequence). This CDR3 comprises 17 residues. CDR3 in DNA: TGCGCCAGCAGTCCTCGAGGCAGACCGCTCACCTACAATGAGCAGTTCTTC. The encoded protein is CASSPRGRPLTYNEQFF.

CDR3 bases: TGTGCCAGCAGTTACGGACAGGCTAATCTGAACACTGAAGCTTTCTTT. Amino acids: CASSYGQANLNTEAFF. This sequence joins TRBV6-5 and TRBJ1-1; the match to TRBD1 covers 7 bases. This CDR3 has 16 amino acids. Germline CDR1 is MNHEY and CDR2 is SVGAGI. The trim removed 2 bases at V and 0 bases at J, leaving 6 bases unmatched.

This clonotype appeared a few times. This sequence joins TRBV5-6 and TRBJ1-1; 8 bases map to TRBD1. V shed 5 bases and J 5 bases; nucleotides not matched to a gene: 8. Germline V gene lookup returns CDR1 SGHDT and CDR2 YYEEEE. The CDR3 runs 14 residues. CDR3 DNA: TGTGCCAGCAGGGCAGGACAGGGTCGAACTGAAGCTTTCTTT. Translation: CASRAGQGRTEAFF.

The chain combines TRBV15 with TRBJ2-4; possible D gene TRBD2, 6 bases. This CDR3 contains 15 residues. Germline-derived CDR1 and CDR2 are LNHNV and YYDKDF (reference sequence). The V and J ends lost 0 bases and 1 base respectively, with 7 bases between them. CDR3 protein: CATSRDRGAKNIQYF. As DNA, the CDR3 is TGTGCCACCAGCAGAGATCGGGGGGCCAAAAACATTCAGTACTTC.

CDR3 residues: CASSLGGLSYNSPLHF. Here the CDR3 DNA reads TGTGCCAGCAGCTTGGGGGGTCTGTCCTATAATTCACCCCTCCACTTT. This chain uses TRBV7-9 with TRBJ1-6; tentatively, D is TRBD1 (5 bases). This CDR3 contains 16 residues. Germline V gives CDR1 SEHNR, CDR2 FQNEAQ (reference sequence). Between the trimmed V and J ends, which lost 3 bases and 1 base, there was a span of 10 bases.

Only a few counts were recorded for this clonotype. The chain links TRBV29-1 to TRBJ1-1, with D hard to call. The ends were cut back, 3 bases at V and 3 bases at J, with 8 bases in the middle. In germline, CDR1 is SQVTM, CDR2 ANQGSEA. CDR3 length: 12 residues. This CDR3 reads CSVDPTYTEAFF. CDR3 nucleotides: TGCAGCGTTGATCCCACGTACACTGAAGCTTTCTTT.

V gene TRBV5-5 combines with J gene TRBJ1-6; TRBD1 is a possible D gene (6 bases). V lost 2 bases, J lost 9 bases, and 12 bases lay in between. Germline CDR1 reads SGHKS; CDR2 reads YYEKEE (reference sequence). The CDR3 is made up of 14 amino acids. Written as DNA, the CDR3 is TGTGCCAGCAGCTTAGGACAGTCCATTTCACCCCTCCACTTT. Translation: CASSLGQSISPLHF.

The J gene is TRBJ1-5, the V gene TRBV23-1; possibly TRBD1 for D (6 bases). TRBV23-1 is flagged as an ORF with uncertain function. The CDR3 has 14 amino acids. V was clipped by 8 bases and J by 5 bases, with 16 bases between them. The CDR3 spells CASGQDRDYQPQHF. DNA of the CDR3: TGCGCCAGCGGCCAGGACAGAGACTATCAGCCCCAGCATTTT.

This clonotype occurred a few times. The chain is built from TRBV7-2 and TRBJ1-4, with D perhaps matching TRBD1 (6 bases). CDR1 is SGHTA, CDR2 FQGNSA, per germline. V lost 3 bases and J 6 bases, leaving 17 bases between the germline ends. CDR3 length: 16 residues. The CDR3 DNA follows: TGTGCCAGCAGCTTGAACGGGGGCTCTAATTATGAAAAACTGTTTTTT. Translating it yields CASSLNGGSNYEKLFF.

The chain carries TRBV12-3 or TRBV12-4 and TRBJ2-1; tentatively, D is TRBD1 (6 bases). The V gene lost 5 bases and the J gene lost 8 bases, with 22 bases spanning the gap. The CDR3 sequence is 16 residues long. The CDR3 DNA sequence: TGTGCCAGCAGTCTTCGGACAGCCTGGGGGATCGATGAGCAGTTCTTC. Translated: CASSLRTAWGIDEQFF.

This chain links TRBV13 with TRBJ2-1, with 8 bases aligning to TRBD2. Trimming removed 7 bases from V and 7 bases from J; junction bases left unmatched: 9. Germline CDR1 reads PRHDT; CDR2 reads FYEKMQ (reference sequence). This CDR3 is 14 amino acids long. The CDR3 DNA sequence: TGTGCCAGCAAACCGGGGGGGCCGGGAAATGAGCAGTTCTTC. Its protein product is CASKPGGPGNEQFF.

This chain uses TRBV5-3 with TRBJ2-4; D possibly corresponds to TRBD1 (6 bases). TRBV5-3 is an open reading frame, and its role is uncertain. The length of the CDR3 is 12 residues. V lost 5 bases and J 3 bases, leaving 6 bases between the germline ends. The CDR3 here is CARRDSKNIQYF. In DNA, the CDR3 is TGTGCCAGAAGGGACAGCAAAAACATTCAGTACTTC.

The DNA of the CDR3 is TGCGCCAAGGTCACAGGTCCAAACACTGAAGCTTTCTTT. Translating gives CAKVTGPNTEAFF. The chain recombines TRBV23-1 with TRBJ1-1; maybe TRBD1 (5 bases). TRBV23-1 counts as an open reading frame of uncertain function. Trimming shortened V by 10 bases and J by 2 bases, and 14 bases separated the two germline ends. The length of the CDR3 is 13 residues.